This T cell receptor beta chain is drawn from a study of molecular identifiers for immune sequencing clone quantification. Looked up from germline, CDR1 is LNHDA and CDR2 is SQIVND (reference sequence). V lost 9 bases and J 1 base, leaving 13 bases between the germline ends. CDR3 length equals 13 residues. This clonotype showed up many times. In TCRdb, the PCR reads were re-called with MiXCR into one record per CDR3 protein. The repertoire consists of approximately 670,000 distinct CDR3 sequences, with just under 20% occurring once and the leading ten covering 0.75% to 0.95%. Specimen: naive CD8+ T cells from blood, with Jurkat cell RNA spiked in. As for subset: FACS-sorted CD8+CD4-CCR7+CD45RA+ naive T cells. The TCR was taken from a human donor in good health. Some libraries in this study had Jurkat cell RNA spiked in. The V and J genes are TRBV19 and TRBJ2-7; D unclear. CDR3 in amino acids: CASSISGSYEQYF. In DNA form, the CDR3 reads TGTGCCAGCAGCATATCGGGTTCCTACGAGCAGTACTTC.